What follows is one TCR beta chain and its context. The data were taken from a study of blood T cell repertoires in COVID-19. Overall study: Researchers got acute and convalescent COVID-19 samples from the United States, Italy and Spain.

This CDR3 is built from 18 residues. Germline V lookup: CDR1 LNHDA, CDR2 SQIVND (reference sequence). V lost 5 bases and J lost 3; bases outside the gene matches: 16. Original processing notes: Reference gene primer amplification gave nucleated cell count estimates. Clones were read by immunoSEQ multiplex PCR, and TCRdb kept only the in-frame ones, dropping some. Clone size and V and J calls were adopted from that table, with D and trimming inferred from the DNA. The data show approximately 63,000 clones, 85% to 90% seen once. The sequence was collected from an older woman with COVID-19, enrolled during active disease. The sample taken for sequencing was peripheral blood. The chain has TRBV19 and TRBJ1-5, with 7 bases that match TRBD1. CDR3: CASSPRAGQIGYNQPQHF. The CDR3 nucleotides read TGTGCCAGTAGTCCCCGGGCGGGACAGATCGGGTACAATCAGCCCCAGCATTTT.